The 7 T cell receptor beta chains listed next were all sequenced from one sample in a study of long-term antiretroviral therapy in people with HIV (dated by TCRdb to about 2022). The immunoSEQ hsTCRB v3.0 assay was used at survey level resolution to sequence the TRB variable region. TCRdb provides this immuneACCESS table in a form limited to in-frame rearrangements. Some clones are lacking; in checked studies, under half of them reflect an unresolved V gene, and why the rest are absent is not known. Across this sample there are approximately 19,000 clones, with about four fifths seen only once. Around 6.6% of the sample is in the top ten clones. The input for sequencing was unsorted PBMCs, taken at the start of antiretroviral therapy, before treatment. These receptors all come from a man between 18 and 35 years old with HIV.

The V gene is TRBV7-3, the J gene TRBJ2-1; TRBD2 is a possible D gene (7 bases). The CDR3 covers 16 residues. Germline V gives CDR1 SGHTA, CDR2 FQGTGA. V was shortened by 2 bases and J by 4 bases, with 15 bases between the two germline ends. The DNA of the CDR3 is TGTGCCAGCAGCTTAGGGGGGGCCTCAAAATACAATGAGCAGTTCTTC. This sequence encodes CASSLGGASKYNEQFF. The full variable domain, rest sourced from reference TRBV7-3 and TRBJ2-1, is GAGVSQTPSNKVTEKGKYVELRCDPISGHTALYWYRQSLGQGPEFLIYFQGTGAADDSGLPNDRFFAVRPEGSVSTLKIQRTERGDSAVYLCASSLGGASKYNEQFFGPGTRLTVL.

For the CDR3, the DNA is TGTGCCAGCAGCCCCGGCAGGATCTCTGGAAACACCATATATTTT. Its protein is CASSPGRISGNTIYF. This chain connects TRBV11-2 to TRBJ1-3; D gene unclear. Trimming shortened V by 5 bases and J by 0 bases, and 11 bases separated the two germline ends. CDR1 SGHAT and CDR2 FQNNGV come from the germline V gene. The CDR3 spans 15 residues.

CDR3 residues: CSVEYVGFLAGGVDTQYF. Here the CDR3 DNA reads TGCAGCGTTGAATACGTTGGGTTTCTAGCGGGAGGGGTTGATACGCAGTATTTT. The chain joins TRBV29-1 to TRBJ2-3; TRBD2 matches 12 bases. CDR1 SQVTM and CDR2 ANQGSEA come from the germline V gene. This CDR3 region has 18 residues. V lost 2 bases to trimming and J lost 6 bases; unmatched junction nucleotides: 15.

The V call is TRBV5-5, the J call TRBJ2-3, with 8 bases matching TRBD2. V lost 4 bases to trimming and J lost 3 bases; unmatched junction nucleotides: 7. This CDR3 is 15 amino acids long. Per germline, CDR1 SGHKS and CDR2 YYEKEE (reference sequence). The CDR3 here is CASSQTSAITDTQYF. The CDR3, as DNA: TGTGCCAGCAGCCAGACTAGCGCCATTACAGATACGCAGTATTTT.

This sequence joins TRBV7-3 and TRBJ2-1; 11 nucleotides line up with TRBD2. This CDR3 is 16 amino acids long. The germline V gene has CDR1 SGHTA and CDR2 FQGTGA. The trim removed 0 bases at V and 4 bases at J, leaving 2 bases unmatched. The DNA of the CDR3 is TGTGCCAGCAGCTTAACCGGACTAGCGGGTTACAATGAGCAGTTCTTC. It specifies CASSLTGLAGYNEQFF.

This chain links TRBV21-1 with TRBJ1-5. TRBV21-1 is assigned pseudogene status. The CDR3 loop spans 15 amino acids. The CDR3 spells CASGSGRGGNQPQHF. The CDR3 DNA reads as TGTGCCAGCGGTTCTGGACGGGGAGGCAATCAGCCCCAGCATTTT.

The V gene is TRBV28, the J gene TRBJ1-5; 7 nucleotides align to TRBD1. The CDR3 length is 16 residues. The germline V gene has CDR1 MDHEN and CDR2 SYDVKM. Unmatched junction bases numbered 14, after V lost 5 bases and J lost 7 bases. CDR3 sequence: CASSSTRQGRGQPQHF. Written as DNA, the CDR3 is TGTGCCAGCAGTAGCACCCGACAGGGTCGGGGGCAGCCCCAGCATTTT.